This T cell receptor (beta chain) was identified during a study of T cells in Graves' hyperthyroidism and ophthalmopathy. Study-level background: Any treatment followed the collection of peripheral blood at initial diagnosis.

The sample holds many counts of this clonotype. RNA transcripts were the template for amplifying TCR beta CDR3 regions. The HTBI primer set served for first-round RT-PCR of the TCR CDR3. TCRdb fed the multiplex PCR reads into MiXCR, producing one record per CDR3 protein. The profile shows 730,000 or so distinct CDR3 sequences, around 19% of them singletons. Trimming took 2 bases from V and 4 from J, leaving 12 bases between them. CDR1 is SGHTA and CDR2 is FQGTGA in the germline V gene. The CDR3 totals 14 residues. Investigators excluded patients with uncontrolled infection, other autoimmune disease, pregnancy or lactation. About 10 ml fresh peripheral blood yielded the PBMCs.

Sequences were obtained from blood. This chain connects TRBV7-3 to TRBJ2-7, with D perhaps matching TRBD2 (6 bases). The receptor's source is a woman between 50 and 59 years old with Graves' hyperthyroidism that later progressed to Graves' ophthalmopathy. This CDR3 is CASSLGGEAYEQYF. For the CDR3, the DNA is TGTGCCAGCAGCTTAGGAGGGGAGGCGTACGAGCAGTACTTC.